Below are 5 T cell receptor beta chains sequenced from a single sample in a study of radiation and T cells in renal cell carcinoma. The repertoire was sequenced with immunoSEQ multiplex PCR; TCRdb's copy has only in-frame clones and lacks some. This sample yields under 100,000 clones, of which approximately 80% are seen a single time; under 10% belongs to the top ten. Time point specified: blood 4 weeks post-SBRT, at nephrectomy. Treatment denoted: 15 Gy SBRT to primary tumor, nephrectomy 4 weeks later. Sample: blood, taken from a patient whose treatment included radiotherapy and nephrectomy. The receptors originated from a man aged 50 or older with renal cell carcinoma.

The chain is built from TRBV10-3 and TRBJ1-2; TRBD1 might be the D (6 bases). Germline V CDR1 and CDR2: ENHRY, SYGVKD. This CDR3 is 13 amino acids long. Trimming took off 9 bases at V and 4 bases at J, with 15 bases between the two ends. CDR3 DNA: TGTGCCATATACAGGGATGAGAGCTATGGCTACACCTTC. Translation: CAIYRDESYGYTF.

V and J are TRBV6-6 and TRBJ2-3, with 7 bases fitting TRBD2. Germline V gene data show CDR1 as MNHNY and CDR2 as SVGAGI (reference sequence). J lost 2 bases, V lost 6 bases, and 8 bases had no gene match. This CDR3 contains 15 residues. CDR3 residues: CASSQLAPTTDTQYF. The DNA of the CDR3 is TGTGCCAGCAGCCAACTAGCGCCTACCACAGATACGCAGTATTTT.

The chain links TRBV27 to TRBJ2-7; tentatively, D is TRBD2 (6 bases). The CDR3 runs to 18 residues. Trimming left V 3 bases short and J 3 bases short, with 24 bases between. Germline V gene lookup returns CDR1 MNHEY and CDR2 SMNVEV (reference sequence). CDR3 residues: CASSLSLPGGDIYYEQYF. CDR3 sequence (DNA): TGTGCCAGCAGTTTGTCCCTTCCGGGCGGGGATATCTACTACGAGCAGTACTTC.

The chain links TRBV2 to TRBJ2-7; 7 nucleotides agree with TRBD1. This CDR3 region has 14 residues. Germline CDR1 reads SNHLY; CDR2 reads FYNNEI. The V and J ends lost 6 bases and 4 bases, in that order; junction bases with no gene match: 9. This CDR3 reads CASRLEGGAYEQYF. The CDR3 DNA is TGTGCCAGCAGGCTAGAAGGGGGCGCATACGAGCAGTACTTC. Full variable domain (outside the CDR3, taken from reference TRBV2 and TRBJ2-7): EPEVTQTPSHQVTQMGQEVILRCVPISNHLYFYWYRQILGQKVEFLVSFYNNEISEKSEIFDDQFSVERPDGSNFTLKIRSTKLEDSAMYFCASRLEGGAYEQYFGPGTRLTVT.

This chain links TRBV9 with TRBJ1-5; D call uncertain. This CDR3 comprises 14 residues. Per germline, CDR1 SGDLS and CDR2 YYNGEE. V lost 0 bases, J lost 7 bases, and 11 bases lay in between. CDR3 DNA sequence: TGTGCCAGCAGCGTAGCTGGGGTGGGACAGCCCCAGCATTTT. As protein: CASSVAGVGQPQHF. Complete variable domain (other parts from reference TRBV9 and TRBJ1-5): DSGVTQTPKHLITATGQRVTLRCSPRSGDLSVYWYQQSLDQGLQFLIQYYNGEERAKGNILERFSAQQFPDLHSELNLSSLELGDSALYFCASSVAGVGQPQHFGDGTRLSIL.